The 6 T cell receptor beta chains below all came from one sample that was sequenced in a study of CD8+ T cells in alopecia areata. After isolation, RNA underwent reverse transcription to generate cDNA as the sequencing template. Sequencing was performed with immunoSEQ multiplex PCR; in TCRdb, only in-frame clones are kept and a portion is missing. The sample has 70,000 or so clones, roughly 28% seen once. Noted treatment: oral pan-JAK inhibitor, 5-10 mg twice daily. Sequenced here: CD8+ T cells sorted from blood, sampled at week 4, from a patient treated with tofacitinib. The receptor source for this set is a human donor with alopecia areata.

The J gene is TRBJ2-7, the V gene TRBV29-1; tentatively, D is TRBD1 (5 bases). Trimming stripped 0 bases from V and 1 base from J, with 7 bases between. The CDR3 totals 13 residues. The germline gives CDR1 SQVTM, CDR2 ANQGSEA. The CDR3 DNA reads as TGCAGCGTTGAAGAGCCAGGGTCCTACGAGCAGTACTTC. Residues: CSVEEPGSYEQYF.

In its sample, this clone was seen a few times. The CDR3 nucleotides read TGTGCCAGCAGCCAAGATCTAGCGGGAGGGAGCACAGATACGCAGTATTTT. Protein: CASSQDLAGGSTDTQYF. The V and J genes are TRBV4-2 and TRBJ2-3; 12 nucleotides match TRBD2. The CDR3 spans 17 residues. CDR1 LGHNA and CDR2 YNFKEQ come from the germline V gene. V trimming: 0 bases; J trimming: 0 bases; junction bases outside the gene matches: 1.

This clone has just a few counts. The DNA for the CDR3 is TGTGCCAGCAGCAAGTCCCGACTAGCGGGAGTGTACGAGCAGTACTTC. It specifies CASSKSRLAGVYEQYF. This sequence joins TRBV5-4 and TRBJ2-7; 12 bases are shared with TRBD2. CDR3 length: 16 amino acids. V lost 4 bases to trimming and J lost 4 bases; unmatched junction nucleotides: 9. CDR1 and CDR2 (germline): SGHNT, YYREEE (reference sequence).

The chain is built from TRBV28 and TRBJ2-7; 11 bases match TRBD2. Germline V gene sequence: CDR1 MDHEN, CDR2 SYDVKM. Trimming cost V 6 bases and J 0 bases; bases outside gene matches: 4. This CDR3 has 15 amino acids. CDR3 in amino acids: CASRTGLADSYEQYF. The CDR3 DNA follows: TGTGCCAGCAGAACGGGACTAGCGGACTCCTACGAGCAGTACTTC. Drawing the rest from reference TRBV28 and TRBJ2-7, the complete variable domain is DVKVTQSSRYLVKRTGEKVFLECVQDMDHENMFWYRQDPGLGLRLIYFSYDVKMKEKGDIPEGYSVSREKKERFSLILESASTNQTSMYLCASRTGLADSYEQYFGPGTRLTVT.

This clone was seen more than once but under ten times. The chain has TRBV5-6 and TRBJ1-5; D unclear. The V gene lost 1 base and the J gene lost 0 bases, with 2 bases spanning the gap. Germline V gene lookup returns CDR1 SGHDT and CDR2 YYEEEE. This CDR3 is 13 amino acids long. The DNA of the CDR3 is TGTGCCAGCAGCTTGAATAGCAATCAGCCCCAGCATTTT. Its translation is CASSLNSNQPQHF.

The CDR3 here is CASSQRDTYEQYF. The CDR3 DNA is TGCGCCAGCAGCCAGCGGGATACCTACGAGCAGTACTTC. The J gene is TRBJ2-7, the V gene TRBV4-1, with D possibly TRBD2 on 6 matching bases. Trimming left V 3 bases short and J 2 bases short, with 8 bases between. Looked up from germline, CDR1 is MGHRA and CDR2 is YSYEKL. This CDR3 spans 13 amino acids.